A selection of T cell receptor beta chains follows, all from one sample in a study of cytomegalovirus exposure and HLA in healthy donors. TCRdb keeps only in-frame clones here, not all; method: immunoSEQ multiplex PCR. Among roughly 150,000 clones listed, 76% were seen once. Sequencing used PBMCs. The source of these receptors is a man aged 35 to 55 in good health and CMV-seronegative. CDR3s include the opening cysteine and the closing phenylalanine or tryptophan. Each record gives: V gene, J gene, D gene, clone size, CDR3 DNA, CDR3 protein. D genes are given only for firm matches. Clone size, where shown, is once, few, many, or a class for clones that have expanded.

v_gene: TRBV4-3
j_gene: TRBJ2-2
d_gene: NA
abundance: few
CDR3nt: TGCGCCAGCAGCCAAGATTCTGGGGGCTTGAACACCGGGGAGCTGTTTTTT
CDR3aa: CASSQDSGGLNTGELFF

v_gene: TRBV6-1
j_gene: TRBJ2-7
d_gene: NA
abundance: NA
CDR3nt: TGTGCCAGCAGTGAAAATGTGGACAACGAGCAGTACTTC
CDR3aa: CASSENVDNEQYF

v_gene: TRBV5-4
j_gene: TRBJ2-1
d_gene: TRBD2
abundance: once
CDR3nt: TGTGCCAGCAGCTTGGATGGCGGGGGGGGCTTCGGGGAGCAGTTCTTC
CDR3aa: CASSLDGGGGFGEQFF

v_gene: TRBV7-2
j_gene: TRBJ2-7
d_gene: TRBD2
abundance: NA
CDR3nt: TGTGCCAGCAGCTCTCTGACTAGCGGGAGTGCGTACGAGCAGTACTTC
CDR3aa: CASSSLTSGSAYEQYF

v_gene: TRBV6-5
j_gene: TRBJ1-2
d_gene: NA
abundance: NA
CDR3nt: TGTGCCAGCAGTTACTCGGCCCAGGGGAACTATGGCTACACCTTC
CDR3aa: CASSYSAQGNYGYTF

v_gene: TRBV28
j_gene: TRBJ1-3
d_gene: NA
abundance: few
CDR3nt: TGTGCCAGCAGTCGTGAAGGGGCGAAGAACACCATATATTTT
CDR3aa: CASSREGAKNTIYF

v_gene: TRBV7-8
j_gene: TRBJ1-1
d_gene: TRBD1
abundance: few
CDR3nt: TGTGCCAGCAGCCAACAGGGGGCGAGGTCTGAAGCTTTCTTT
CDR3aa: CASSQQGARSEAFF

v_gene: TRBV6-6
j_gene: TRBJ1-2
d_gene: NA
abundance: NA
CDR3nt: TGTGCCAGCAGTGTACAGGGCAGGTTGGATGGCTACACCTTC
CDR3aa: CASSVQGRLDGYTF

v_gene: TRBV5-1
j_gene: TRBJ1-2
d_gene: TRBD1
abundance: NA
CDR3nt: TGCGCCAGCAGCCCTCAAACCGACAGGGCCTATGGCTACACCTTC
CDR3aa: CASSPQTDRAYGYTF

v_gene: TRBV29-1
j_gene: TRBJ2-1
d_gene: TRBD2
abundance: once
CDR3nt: TGCAGCGTTGAAGAACACGGGAGGCGGGACAATGAGCAGTTCTTC
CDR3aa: CSVEEHGRRDNEQFF

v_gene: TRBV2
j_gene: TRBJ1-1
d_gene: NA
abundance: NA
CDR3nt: TGTGCCAGCAGGGTGAGGGAAATGAACACTGAAGCTTTCTTT
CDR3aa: CASRVREMNTEAFF